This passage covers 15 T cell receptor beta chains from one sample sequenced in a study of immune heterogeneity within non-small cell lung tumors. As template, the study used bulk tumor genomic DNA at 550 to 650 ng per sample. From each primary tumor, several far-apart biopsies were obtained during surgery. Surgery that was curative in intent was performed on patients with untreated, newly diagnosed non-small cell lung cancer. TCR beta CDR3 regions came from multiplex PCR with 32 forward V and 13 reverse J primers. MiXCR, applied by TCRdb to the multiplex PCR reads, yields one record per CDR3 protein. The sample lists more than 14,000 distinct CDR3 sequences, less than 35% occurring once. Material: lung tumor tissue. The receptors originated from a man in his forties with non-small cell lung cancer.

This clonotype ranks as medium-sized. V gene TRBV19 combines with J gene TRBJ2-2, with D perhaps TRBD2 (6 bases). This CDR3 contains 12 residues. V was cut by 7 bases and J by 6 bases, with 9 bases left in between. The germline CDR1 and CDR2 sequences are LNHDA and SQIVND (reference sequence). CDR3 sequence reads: CASITGAGELFF. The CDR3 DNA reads TGTGCCAGTATAACGGGAGCCGGGGAGCTGTTTTTT.

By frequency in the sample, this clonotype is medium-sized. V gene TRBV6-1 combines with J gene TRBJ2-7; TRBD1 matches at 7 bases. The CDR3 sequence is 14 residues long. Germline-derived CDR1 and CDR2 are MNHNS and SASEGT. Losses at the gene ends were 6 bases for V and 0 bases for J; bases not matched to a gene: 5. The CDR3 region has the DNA TGTGCCAGCAGCGATGGGACAGCCTCCTACGAGCAGTACTTC. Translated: CASSDGTASYEQYF.

The CDR3 nucleotides read TGTGCCAGCAGCTCCCTAGGTTCCTACAATGAGCAGTTCTTC. It translates to CASSSLGSYNEQFF. V is TRBV12-3 or TRBV12-4 and J is TRBJ2-1; D unresolved. There are 14 residues in the CDR3. Trimming removed 6 bases at V and 1 base at J, with 10 bases between.

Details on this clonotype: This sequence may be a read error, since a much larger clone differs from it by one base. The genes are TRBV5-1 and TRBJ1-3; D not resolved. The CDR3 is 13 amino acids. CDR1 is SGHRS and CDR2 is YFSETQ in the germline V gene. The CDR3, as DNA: TGCGACAGCAGCTCCAACAGTGGAAACACCATATATTTT. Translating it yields CDSSSNSGNTIYF.

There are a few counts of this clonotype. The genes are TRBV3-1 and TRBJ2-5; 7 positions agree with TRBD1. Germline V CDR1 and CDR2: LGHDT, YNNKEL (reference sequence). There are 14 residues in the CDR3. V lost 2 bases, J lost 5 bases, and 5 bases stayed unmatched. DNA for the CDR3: TGTGCCAGCAGCCAATCAGGGGGTGGGGAGACCCAGTACTTC. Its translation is CASSQSGGGETQYF.

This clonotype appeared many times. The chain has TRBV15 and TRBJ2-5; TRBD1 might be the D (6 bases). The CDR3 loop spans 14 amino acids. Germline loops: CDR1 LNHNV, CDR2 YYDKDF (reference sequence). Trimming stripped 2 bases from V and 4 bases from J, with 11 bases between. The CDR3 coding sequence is TGTGCCACCAGCAGAAACAGGGTCCCAGAGACCCAGTACTTC. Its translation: CATSRNRVPETQYF.

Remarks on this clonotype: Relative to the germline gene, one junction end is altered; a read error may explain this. The CDR3 region has the DNA TGTGCCCGCAGCTACCGGACATGGGGCAATCAGCCCCAGCATTTT. This encodes CARSYRTWGNQPQHF. The rearrangement uses TRBV7-2 and TRBJ1-5, with D possibly being TRBD1 (5 bases). The CDR3 length is 15 residues. Per the germline V gene, CDR1 is SGHTA and CDR2 is FQGNSA.

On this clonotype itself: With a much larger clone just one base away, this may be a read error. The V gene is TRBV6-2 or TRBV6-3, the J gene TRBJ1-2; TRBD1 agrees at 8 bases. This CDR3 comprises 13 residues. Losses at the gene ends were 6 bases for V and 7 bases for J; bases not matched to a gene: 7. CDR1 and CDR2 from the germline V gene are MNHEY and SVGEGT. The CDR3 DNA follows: TGTGCCAGCAGGGCGCAGGGGGCGTTTGGCTACACCTTC. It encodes CASRAQGAFGYTF.

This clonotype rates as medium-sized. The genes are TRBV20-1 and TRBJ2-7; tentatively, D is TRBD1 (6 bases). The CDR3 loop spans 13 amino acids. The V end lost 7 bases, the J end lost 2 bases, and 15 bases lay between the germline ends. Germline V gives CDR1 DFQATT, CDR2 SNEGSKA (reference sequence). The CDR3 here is CSVTGTSAYEQYF. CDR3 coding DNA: TGCAGTGTTACCGGGACAAGCGCCTACGAGCAGTACTTC.

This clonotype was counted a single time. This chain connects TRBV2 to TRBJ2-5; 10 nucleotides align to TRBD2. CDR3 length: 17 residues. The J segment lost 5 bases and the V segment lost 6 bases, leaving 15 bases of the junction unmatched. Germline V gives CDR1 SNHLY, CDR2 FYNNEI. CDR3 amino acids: CASRKDSGTSVSETQYF. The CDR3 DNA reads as TGTGCCAGCAGAAAGGATTCGGGGACTAGCGTGAGCGAGACCCAGTACTTC. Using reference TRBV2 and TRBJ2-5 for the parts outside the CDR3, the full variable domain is EPEVTQTPSHQVTQMGQEVILRCVPISNHLYFYWYRQILGQKVEFLVSFYNNEISEKSEIFDDQFSVERPDGSNFTLKIRSTKLEDSAMYFCASRKDSGTSVSETQYFGPGTRLLVL.

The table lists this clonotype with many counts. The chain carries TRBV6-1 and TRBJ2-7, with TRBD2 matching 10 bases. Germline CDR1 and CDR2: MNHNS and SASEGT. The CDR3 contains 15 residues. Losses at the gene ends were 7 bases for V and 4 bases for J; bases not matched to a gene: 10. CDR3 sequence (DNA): TGTGCCAGCACCCCCCGTCTAGCGGGAGATTACGAGCAGTACTTC. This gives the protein CASTPRLAGDYEQYF.

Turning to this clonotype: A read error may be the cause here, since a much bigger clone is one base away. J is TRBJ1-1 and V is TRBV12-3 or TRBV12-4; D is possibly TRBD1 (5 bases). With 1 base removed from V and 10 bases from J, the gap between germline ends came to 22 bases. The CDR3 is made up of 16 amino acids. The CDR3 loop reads CASSLVAVNIGGLAFF. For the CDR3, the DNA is TGTGCCAGCAGTTTAGTAGCAGTTAACATTGGGGGATTAGCTTTCTTT.

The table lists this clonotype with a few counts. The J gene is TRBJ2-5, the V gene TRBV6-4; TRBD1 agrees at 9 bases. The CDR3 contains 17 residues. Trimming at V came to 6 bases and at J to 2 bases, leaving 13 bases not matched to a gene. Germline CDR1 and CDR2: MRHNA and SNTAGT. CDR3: CASSVYPDRGRQETQYF. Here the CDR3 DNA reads TGTGCCAGCAGCGTCTACCCGGACAGGGGAAGACAAGAGACCCAGTACTTC.

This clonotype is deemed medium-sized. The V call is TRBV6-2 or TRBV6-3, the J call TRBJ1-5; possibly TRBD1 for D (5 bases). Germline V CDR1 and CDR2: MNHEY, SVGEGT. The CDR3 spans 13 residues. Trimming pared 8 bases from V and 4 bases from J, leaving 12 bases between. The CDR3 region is CASGLQENQPQHF. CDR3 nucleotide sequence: TGTGCCAGCGGCCTACAGGAAAATCAGCCCCAGCATTTT.

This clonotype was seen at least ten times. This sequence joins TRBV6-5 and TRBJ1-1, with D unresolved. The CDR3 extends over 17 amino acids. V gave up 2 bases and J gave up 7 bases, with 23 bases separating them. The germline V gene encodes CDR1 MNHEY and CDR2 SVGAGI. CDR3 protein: CASSYSLRRSADGEAFF. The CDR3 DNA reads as TGTGCCAGCAGTTACAGCTTGAGAAGGTCCGCCGACGGTGAAGCTTTCTTT.